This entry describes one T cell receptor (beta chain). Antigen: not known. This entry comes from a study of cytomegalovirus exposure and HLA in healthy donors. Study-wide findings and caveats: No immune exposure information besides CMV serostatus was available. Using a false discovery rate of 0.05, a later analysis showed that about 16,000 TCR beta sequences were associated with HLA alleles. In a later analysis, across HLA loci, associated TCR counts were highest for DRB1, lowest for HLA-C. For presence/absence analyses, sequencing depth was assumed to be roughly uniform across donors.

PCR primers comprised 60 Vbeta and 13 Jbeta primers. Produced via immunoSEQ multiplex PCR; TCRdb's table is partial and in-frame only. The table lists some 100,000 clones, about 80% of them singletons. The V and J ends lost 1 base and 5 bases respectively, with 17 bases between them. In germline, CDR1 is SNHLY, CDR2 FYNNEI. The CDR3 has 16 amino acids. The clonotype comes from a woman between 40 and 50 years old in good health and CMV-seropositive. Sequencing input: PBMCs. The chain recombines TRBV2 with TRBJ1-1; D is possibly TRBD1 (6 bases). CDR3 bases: TGTGCCAGCAGTGAAGGGGGGGCGGGGGATGGGACTGAAGCTTTCTTT. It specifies CASSEGGAGDGTEAFF. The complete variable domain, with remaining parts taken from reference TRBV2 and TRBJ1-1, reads EPEVTQTPSHQVTQMGQEVILRCVPISNHLYFYWYRQILGQKVEFLVSFYNNEISEKSEIFDDQFSVERPDGSNFTLKIRSTKLEDSAMYFCASSEGGAGDGTEAFFGQGTRLTVV.